The 25 T cell receptor beta chains below come from one sample, sequenced in a study of blood T cell repertoires in COVID-19. The repertoire was sequenced with immunoSEQ multiplex PCR; TCRdb's copy has only in-frame clones and lacks some. In the table there are tens of thousands of clones, 80% to 95% of which are singletons. Sequencing used peripheral blood. Source of these receptors: a man between 45 and 60 years old with active COVID-19.

This chain joins TRBV11-2 and TRBJ2-7, with 7 bases aligning to TRBD2. The J segment lost 2 bases and the V segment lost 3 bases, leaving 7 bases of the junction unmatched. The CDR3 consists of 15 residues. Germline V CDR1 and CDR2: SGHAT, FQNNGV. The CDR3 nucleotides are TGTGCCAGCAGCTTCGGGGAGGGGCGAACCTACGAGCAGTACTTC. It is translated as CASSFGEGRTYEQYF.

The chain is built from TRBV24-1 and TRBJ2-3; a possible D gene is TRBD1 (6 bases). Germline CDR1 KGHDR, CDR2 SFDVKD. This CDR3 has 14 amino acids. Trimming took off 7 bases at V and 0 bases at J, with 10 bases between the two ends. The CDR3 reads CATSGQTSTDTQYF. In DNA, the CDR3 is TGTGCCACCAGCGGACAGACGAGCACAGATACGCAGTATTTT.

A note on this clone: The same CDR3 can be traced to other DNA sequences in this sample. The chain has TRBV5-1 and TRBJ1-1; no firm D call. The CDR3 totals 14 residues. Germline V CDR1 and CDR2: SGHRS, YFSETQ. The V end was cut by 1 base, the J end by 2 bases, with 9 bases between. The CDR3 is CASSLSAANTEAFF. Here the CDR3 DNA reads TGCGCCAGCAGCTTGAGCGCAGCCAACACTGAAGCTTTCTTT.

CDR3 sequence: CAWSPWTGEEQETQYF. CDR3 bases: TGTGCCTGGAGCCCCTGGACAGGAGAGGAACAAGAGACCCAGTACTTC. This chain uses TRBV30 with TRBJ2-5; 7 bases are a match to TRBD1. V shed 3 bases, J shed 2 bases, and the junction held 12 bases outside the gene matches. The CDR3 spans 16 residues. Germline CDR1 GTSNPN, CDR2 SVGIG (reference sequence).

Written as DNA, the CDR3 is TGTGCCTTCACAACCCCTGGGGGGGCGAGGACTGAAGCTTTCTTT. This sequence encodes CAFTTPGGARTEAFF. The chain carries TRBV30 and TRBJ1-1; weak D call: TRBD1 (6 bases). V shed 7 bases and J shed 5 bases, with 23 bases lying between them. This CDR3 contains 15 residues. Germline lookup yields CDR1 GTSNPN and CDR2 SVGIG (reference sequence).

This sequence joins TRBV10-2 and TRBJ2-5; D might be TRBD2 (6 bases). This CDR3 is 13 amino acids long. V dropped 8 bases and J dropped 7 bases, with 17 bases sitting between them. Germline V lookup: CDR1 WSHSY, CDR2 SAAADI. The CDR3 spells CASGTHSGATQYF. CDR3 nucleotides: TGCGCCAGCGGGACTCATAGTGGCGCGACCCAGTACTTC.

The rearrangement joins TRBV12-3 or TRBV12-4 to TRBJ2-1; TRBD2 is a possible D gene (5 bases). This CDR3 region has 13 residues. Trimming cost V 6 bases and J 4 bases, with 10 bases left between them. CDR3 nucleotide sequence: TGTGCCAGCAGAGCCAGAGGGTACAATGAGCAGTTCTTC. This encodes CASRARGYNEQFF.

The V call is TRBV19, the J call TRBJ2-7; TRBD2 matches at 10 bases. Trimming cost V 4 bases and J 11 bases; bases outside gene matches: 2. The CDR3 consists of 11 residues. The germline V gene has CDR1 LNHDA and CDR2 SQIVND (reference sequence). The CDR3 region has the DNA TGTGCCAGTAGTACGGGACTAGCGAAGTACTTC. Residues: CASSTGLAKYF. Full variable domain (remainder filled in from reference TRBV19 and TRBJ2-7): DGGITQSPKYLFRKEGQNVTLSCEQNLNHDAMYWYRQDPGQGLRLIYYSQIVNDFQKGDIAEGYSVSREKKESFPLTVTSAQKNPTAFYLCASSTGLAKYFGPGTRLTVT.

J is TRBJ2-2 and V is TRBV2, with a tentative D call TRBD2 (6 bases). Germline loops: CDR1 SNHLY, CDR2 FYNNEI. The CDR3 sequence is 15 residues long. V gave up 6 bases and J gave up 6 bases, with 17 bases separating them. CDR3 sequence: CASRRTGADAGELFF. In nucleotides, the CDR3 is TGTGCCAGCAGAAGGACGGGAGCCGACGCCGGGGAGCTGTTTTTT.

V is TRBV27 and J is TRBJ2-7, with 11 bases identical to TRBD2. Trimming took 1 base from V and 0 from J; bases not matched to a gene: 8. The CDR3 contains 18 residues. The V gene's germline CDR1 is MNHEY and CDR2 SMNVEV (reference sequence). This chain's CDR3 is CASSLFPSGGRSSYEQYF. Written as DNA, the CDR3 is TGTGCCAGCAGTTTATTTCCTAGCGGGGGGAGAAGCTCCTACGAGCAGTACTTC.

V usage is TRBV6-6 and J usage is TRBJ1-2, with TRBD1 matching 7 bases. CDR3 length: 14 residues. V lost 2 bases to trimming and J lost 8 bases; unmatched junction nucleotides: 8. From germline, CDR1 is MNHNY and CDR2 SVGAGI (reference sequence). The CDR3: CASSYHTTGDGYTF. CDR3 bases: TGTGCCAGCAGTTACCACACAACAGGGGACGGCTACACCTTC.

The chain couples TRBV27 to TRBJ1-2; 9 bases are shared with TRBD1. The CDR3 runs to 14 residues. The trim removed 3 bases at V and 5 bases at J, leaving 4 bases unmatched. The germline CDR1 and CDR2 sequences are MNHEY and SMNVEV (reference sequence). The CDR3: CASSLTGGEYGYTF. CDR3 nucleotide sequence: TGTGCCAGCAGTTTGACAGGGGGAGAATATGGCTACACCTTC.

This clone was detected only once. The CDR3 DNA follows: TGCGCCAGCAGCTCTTTGGACAGGAGGAGGACAGATACGCAGTATTTT. It specifies CASSSLDRRRTDTQYF. The V call is TRBV5-1, the J call TRBJ2-3, with 7 bases matching TRBD1. With V trimmed by 3 bases and J by 3 bases, 10 bases remained unmatched. Germline lookup yields CDR1 SGHRS and CDR2 YFSETQ. CDR3 length equals 16 residues. Drawing the rest from reference TRBV5-1 and TRBJ2-3, the complete variable domain is KAGVTQTPRYLIKTRGQQVTLSCSPISGHRSVSWYQQTPGQGLQFLFEYFSETQRNKGNFPGRFSGRQFSNSRSEMNVSTLELGDSALYLCASSSLDRRRTDTQYFGPGTRLTVL.

The chain employs TRBV28 and TRBJ2-1, with 9 nucleotides matching TRBD1. The germline V gene encodes CDR1 MDHEN and CDR2 SYDVKM. CDR3 length equals 16 residues. V lost 11 bases to trimming and J lost 3 bases; unmatched junction nucleotides: 14. CDR3 sequence: CASTRSGTGSYNEQFF. CDR3 bases: TGTGCCTCAACCCGCTCCGGGACAGGGAGCTACAATGAGCAGTTCTTC.

This clone was seen a few times. V gene TRBV5-4 combines with J gene TRBJ2-2, with a weak D call TRBD2 (5 bases). V lost 7 bases, J lost 6 bases, and 19 bases lay in between. CDR1 and CDR2 (germline): SGHNT, YYREEE (reference sequence). The length of the CDR3 is 15 residues. The CDR3 DNA sequence: TGTGCCAGCTCGGAGGAGCCCTTTCGGGCCGGGGAGCTGTTTTTT. It codes for CASSEEPFRAGELFF. Using reference TRBV5-4 and TRBJ2-2 for the parts outside the CDR3, the full variable domain is ETGVTQSPTHLIKTRGQQVTLRCSSQSGHNTVSWYQQALGQGPQFIFQYYREEENGRGNFPPRFSGLQFPNYSSELNVNALELDDSALYLCASSEEPFRAGELFFGEGSRLTVL.

The chain is built from TRBV6-5 and TRBJ1-6; 9 nucleotides line up with TRBD1. CDR3 length equals 14 residues. CDR1 MNHEY and CDR2 SVGAGI come from the germline V gene. V gave up 5 bases and J gave up 11 bases; unmatched junction bases: 7. Here the CDR3 reads CASSTDRGGPPLHF. The CDR3 DNA follows: TGTGCCAGCAGTACGGACAGGGGAGGGCCACCCCTCCACTTT.

This rearrangement joins TRBV12-5 to TRBJ2-5, with 7 bases lining up with TRBD1. The CDR3 has 14 amino acids. The germline CDR1 and CDR2 sequences are LGHNT and FRNRAP. V dropped 2 bases and J dropped 5; count of bases not matched to a gene: 5. The CDR3 bases are TGTGCTAGTGGTTTGCGACAGGGCGGGGAGACCCAGTACTTC. Encoded protein: CASGLRQGGETQYF.

This clone appeared once. The chain has TRBV6-1 and TRBJ1-3, with no clear D. Trimming took 0 bases from V and 0 from J, leaving 12 bases between them. Germline values: CDR1 MNHNS, CDR2 SASEGT. CDR3 length: 17 amino acids. CDR3 nucleotide sequence: TGTGCCAGCAGTGAAGCGGGGAGGGCCCTCTCTGGAAACACCATATATTTT. Residues: CASSEAGRALSGNTIYF.

The chain couples TRBV5-1 to TRBJ2-3; 11 nucleotides line up with TRBD2. Germline trimming cut 2 bases from V and 2 bases from J; bases unmatched to any gene: 4. The CDR3 consists of 16 residues. The V gene's germline CDR1 is SGHRS and CDR2 YFSETQ. The CDR3 DNA reads as TGCGCCAGCAGCTTCGTGACTAGCGGGAACACAGATACGCAGTATTTT. Amino acids: CASSFVTSGNTDTQYF.

This rearrangement joins TRBV15 to TRBJ1-2; the D gene is possibly TRBD1 (6 bases). Trimming removed 2 bases at V and 4 bases at J, with 14 bases between. Germline loops: CDR1 LNHNV, CDR2 YYDKDF (reference sequence). This CDR3 has 15 amino acids. The DNA of the CDR3 is TGTGCCACCAGCAGATCTAGGGACATCCGCTATGGCTACACCTTC. Protein sequence: CATSRSRDIRYGYTF.

The chain carries TRBV19 and TRBJ2-5; weak D call: TRBD1 (6 bases). The V end was cut by 5 bases, the J end by 4 bases, with 14 bases between. This CDR3 contains 14 residues. Germline values: CDR1 LNHDA, CDR2 SQIVND (reference sequence). Here the CDR3 DNA reads TGTGCCAGTAGTTCTCGCCGGGACACAGAGACCCAGTACTTC. Its translation is CASSSRRDTETQYF. Variable domain in full (rest from reference TRBV19 and TRBJ2-5): DGGITQSPKYLFRKEGQNVTLSCEQNLNHDAMYWYRQDPGQGLRLIYYSQIVNDFQKGDIAEGYSVSREKKESFPLTVTSAQKNPTAFYLCASSSRRDTETQYFGPGTRLLVL.

CDR3 in amino acids: CASSYMTGSANQPQHF. The CDR3 DNA reads as TGTGCCAGCAGTTACATGACAGGGTCCGCCAATCAGCCCCAGCATTTT. The chain employs TRBV6-6 and TRBJ1-5, with 7 bases identical to TRBD1. Losses at the gene ends were 2 bases for V and 3 bases for J; bases not matched to a gene: 7. The germline gives CDR1 MNHNY, CDR2 SVGAGI (reference sequence). The CDR3 length is 16 residues.

This chain joins TRBV4-2 and TRBJ2-1; D gene uncertain. This CDR3 has 13 amino acids. The germline V gene encodes CDR1 LGHNA and CDR2 YNFKEQ. Trimming removed 1 base at V and 5 bases at J, with 6 bases between. CDR3 protein: CASSQGLDNEQFF. The CDR3, as DNA: TGTGCCAGCAGCCAAGGGCTGGACAATGAGCAGTTCTTC.

This chain joins TRBV6-5 and TRBJ1-3; D gene unclear. Trimming stripped 7 bases from V and 3 bases from J, with 13 bases between. CDR3 length equals 14 residues. The germline CDR1 and CDR2 sequences are MNHEY and SVGAGI. CDR3 residues: CASTGNLSGNTIYF. In nucleotides, the CDR3 is TGTGCCAGCACCGGGAATCTTAGTGGAAACACCATATATTTT.

This clone has just one count. V gene TRBV27 combines with J gene TRBJ1-1; TRBD1 is a possible D gene (5 bases). This CDR3 region has 15 residues. The V and J ends lost 5 bases and 11 bases respectively, with 24 bases between them. CDR1 and CDR2 (germline): MNHEY, SMNVEV (reference sequence). The CDR3: CASSLYGRGNLKAFF. In nucleotides, the CDR3 is TGTGCCAGCAGTCTTTATGGGAGGGGTAATCTGAAGGCTTTCTTT.